This T cell receptor beta chain comes out of a study of T-cell reconstitution after alpha-beta-depleted transplantation in children. This clonotype has a single count. Preparing the TCRbeta library involved the use of unique molecular identifiers. TCRdb fed the PCR reads into MiXCR, producing one record per CDR3 protein. The data hold just under 550,000 distinct CDR3 sequences, with around 18% observed a single time. CDR1 SGHNT and CDR2 YYREEE come from the germline V gene (reference sequence). The CDR3 has 19 residues. Trimming shortened V by 1 base and J by 1 base, and 23 bases separated the two germline ends.

This chain uses TRBV5-4 with TRBJ1-1; TRBD1 might be the D (6 bases). The TCR comes from a human donor who donated a stem cell graft to a child with acute lymphoblastic leukemia. The source was PBMCs from the stem cell graft donor, collected from the stem cell graft. This CDR3 reads CASSLFFSFGGTRNTEAFF. The CDR3, as DNA: TGTGCCAGCAGCTTGTTTTTTAGTTTCGGGGGCACCCGGAACACTGAAGCTTTCTTT.